Sequencing of this T cell receptor beta chain was carried out in a study of blood T cell repertoires in COVID-19. Authors' data handling: How many nucleated cells were present was estimated from reference gene primer amplification. Clones were read by immunoSEQ multiplex PCR, and TCRdb kept only the in-frame ones, dropping some. That table furnishes V, J and clone size, whereas the DNA furnished D and trimming. Here the sample spans around 250,000 clones, around 86% being singletons. The CDR3 has 13 residues. The J segment lost 4 bases and the V segment lost 6 bases, leaving 2 bases of the junction unmatched. Germline V gene sequence: CDR1 LNHDA, CDR2 SQIVND (reference sequence).

The sample comprised peripheral blood. The chain is built from TRBV19 and TRBJ1-1, with 10 bases matching TRBD1. The sequence came from an elderly man with acute or convalescent COVID-19. CDR3 loop: CASRTGGFTEAFF. The CDR3 DNA reads as TGTGCCAGTAGGACAGGGGGCTTCACTGAAGCTTTCTTT.